These T cell receptor beta chains were read from a single sample in a study of early T cells in non-severe SARS-CoV-2 infection. TCRdb reprocessed the 5' RACE reads via MiXCR and lists one record per CDR3 protein. The data show some 81,000 distinct CDR3 sequences, over 8.5% seen once. Specimen: whole blood. The receptors shown here come from an adult who was a healthcare worker with PCR-confirmed SARS-CoV-2 infection or an uninfected control (not recorded which). Each CDR3 is given with its conserved first and last residue. Fields, in order: V gene, J gene, D gene, clone size, CDR3 protein, CDR3 DNA. A D gene is named only where the DNA matches it firmly. Clone size is not always given. Where it is, it says once, few, many or a class for expanded clones.

v_call: TRBV28
j_call: TRBJ2-7
d_call: NA
clone_size: many
cdr3_aa: CASRPGGREQYF
cdr3_nt: TGTGCCAGCAGGCCAGGAGGAAGGGAGCAGTACTTC

v_call: TRBV11-2
j_call: TRBJ2-2
d_call: NA
clone_size: NA
cdr3_aa: CASSPVRSGELFF
cdr3_nt: TGTGCCAGCAGCCCCGTCCGCTCCGGGGAGCTGTTTTTT

v_call: TRBV15
j_call: TRBJ2-7
d_call: NA
clone_size: NA
cdr3_aa: CATSRDLRQNEQYF
cdr3_nt: TGTGCCACCAGCAGAGACCTAAGGCAGAATGAGCAGTACTTC

v_call: TRBV4-1
j_call: TRBJ1-6
d_call: NA
clone_size: NA
cdr3_aa: CASSFRPPGNNSPLHF
cdr3_nt: TGCGCCAGCAGCTTCCGTCCGCCTGGCAATAATTCACCCCTCCACTTT

v_call: TRBV20-1
j_call: TRBJ1-4
d_call: TRBD1
clone_size: NA
cdr3_aa: CSARDGTVSEKLFF
cdr3_nt: TGCAGTGCTAGAGATGGGACAGTTTCTGAAAAACTGTTTTTT

v_call: TRBV5-1
j_call: TRBJ1-4
d_call: NA
clone_size: few
cdr3_aa: CASSPGALNEKLFF
cdr3_nt: TGCGCCAGCAGCCCCGGAGCCCTTAATGAAAAACTGTTTTTT

v_call: TRBV20-1
j_call: TRBJ2-3
d_call: TRBD2
clone_size: many
cdr3_aa: CSARSPGTSGRPDTQYF
cdr3_nt: TGCAGTGCTAGATCTCCCGGGACTAGCGGGAGGCCAGATACGCAGTATTTT

v_call: TRBV11-2
j_call: TRBJ1-2
d_call: TRBD1
clone_size: NA
cdr3_aa: CASSSRGGADGYTF
cdr3_nt: TGTGCCAGCAGTTCTAGAGGGGGCGCGGATGGCTACACCTTC

v_call: TRBV30
j_call: TRBJ2-3
d_call: NA
clone_size: NA
cdr3_aa: CAWSAGGAEIDTHYF
cdr3_nt: TGTGCCTGGAGTGCCGGAGGAGCGGAGATAGATACGCATTATTTT

v_call: TRBV28
j_call: TRBJ2-1
d_call: TRBD2
clone_size: many
cdr3_aa: CASRPPPSGTPRDEQFF
cdr3_nt: TGTGCCAGCAGACCACCTCCTAGCGGGACGCCCCGGGATGAGCAGTTCTTC

v_call: TRBV6-2/TRBV6-3
j_call: TRBJ1-2
d_call: NA
clone_size: NA
cdr3_aa: CASSHGQLYGYTF
cdr3_nt: TGTGCCAGCAGTCACGGACAGCTCTATGGCTACACCTTC

v_call: TRBV28
j_call: TRBJ2-1
d_call: NA
clone_size: NA
cdr3_aa: CASSPPTVYNEQFF
cdr3_nt: TGTGCCAGCAGTCCGCCGACAGTCTACAATGAGCAGTTCTTC

v_call: TRBV29-1
j_call: TRBJ2-1
d_call: NA
clone_size: NA
cdr3_aa: CSGKWEFGYNEQFF
cdr3_nt: TGCAGCGGCAAGTGGGAATTTGGGTACAATGAGCAGTTCTTC

v_call: TRBV5-1
j_call: TRBJ2-5
d_call: NA
clone_size: many
cdr3_aa: CASSPGAIGETQYF
cdr3_nt: TGCGCCAGCAGCCCCGGGGCAATCGGGGAGACCCAGTACTTC

v_call: TRBV7-6
j_call: TRBJ1-1
d_call: NA
clone_size: many
cdr3_aa: CASSLKGGTEAFF
cdr3_nt: TGTGCCAGCAGCTTAAAGGGTGGGACTGAAGCTTTCTTT

v_call: TRBV4-1
j_call: TRBJ2-1
d_call: NA
clone_size: few
cdr3_aa: CASSPALLGTYNEQFF
cdr3_nt: TGCGCCAGCAGCCCCGCCCTGCTGGGGACGTACAATGAGCAGTTCTTC

v_call: TRBV6-1
j_call: TRBJ1-5
d_call: NA
clone_size: many
cdr3_aa: CASKGQQNQPQHF
cdr3_nt: TGTGCCAGCAAAGGACAGCAGAATCAGCCCCAGCATTTT

v_call: TRBV20-1
j_call: TRBJ2-7
d_call: NA
clone_size: many
cdr3_aa: CSARRAGSYEQYF
cdr3_nt: TGCAGTGCTAGGAGGGCCGGCTCCTACGAGCAGTACTTC

v_call: TRBV12-3/TRBV12-4
j_call: TRBJ1-5
d_call: TRBD1
clone_size: many
cdr3_aa: CASSAGQGFQPQHF
cdr3_nt: TGTGCCAGCAGTGCTGGACAGGGTTTTCAGCCCCAGCATTTT

v_call: TRBV6-1
j_call: TRBJ1-3
d_call: NA
clone_size: many
cdr3_aa: CASSPTGRGNTIYF
cdr3_nt: TGTGCCAGCAGTCCTACAGGTCGCGGAAACACCATATATTTT

v_call: TRBV7-9
j_call: TRBJ2-5
d_call: TRBD1
clone_size: many
cdr3_aa: CASSWTGTETQYF
cdr3_nt: TGTGCCAGCAGCTGGACAGGGACCGAGACCCAGTACTTC

v_call: TRBV9
j_call: TRBJ1-4
d_call: TRBD1
clone_size: NA
cdr3_aa: CASSVVGTGSEKLFF
cdr3_nt: TGTGCCAGCAGCGTAGTGGGGACAGGTTCAGAAAAACTGTTTTTT

v_call: TRBV6-1
j_call: TRBJ2-1
d_call: NA
clone_size: NA
cdr3_aa: CASSPTGGGNEQFF
cdr3_nt: TGTGCCAGCAGCCCGACGGGGGGCGGGAATGAGCAGTTCTTC

v_call: TRBV11-2
j_call: TRBJ1-1
d_call: NA
clone_size: few
cdr3_aa: CASSSQSNTEAFF
cdr3_nt: TGTGCCAGCAGTTCTCAGTCGAACACTGAAGCTTTCTTT